This T cell receptor beta chain was captured in a study of PD-1 blockade in mismatch repair-deficient tumors. Turning to the study itself: Patients had approximately 13 mismatch repair-deficient cancer types, all previously treated and progressing.

Germline values: CDR1 MNHNS, CDR2 SASEGT. The length of the CDR3 is 15 residues. Trimming at V came to 8 bases and at J to 6 bases, leaving 10 bases not matched to a gene. The TCR-sequenced patients were a few responders to pembrolizumab. The assay was immunoSEQ multiplex PCR, and TCRdb's table has in-frame clones only and misses some. The data hold 70,000 to 90,000 clones, with roughly 80% observed a single time. In regard to this clone: The antigen is unknown.

Study-wide points: Rapid post-treatment expansion, then contraction, generally preceding radiologic response, marked tumor-resident clones.

The material sequenced was peripheral blood, taken 44 weeks after starting pembrolizumab. The chain employs TRBV6-1 and TRBJ2-1, with 10 nucleotides matching TRBD2. The sequence was obtained from an adult with mismatch repair-deficient cancer. Here the CDR3 reads CASPRTSGDLNEQFF. The DNA for the CDR3 is TGTGCCAGCCCAAGGACTAGCGGAGACCTCAATGAGCAGTTCTTC.